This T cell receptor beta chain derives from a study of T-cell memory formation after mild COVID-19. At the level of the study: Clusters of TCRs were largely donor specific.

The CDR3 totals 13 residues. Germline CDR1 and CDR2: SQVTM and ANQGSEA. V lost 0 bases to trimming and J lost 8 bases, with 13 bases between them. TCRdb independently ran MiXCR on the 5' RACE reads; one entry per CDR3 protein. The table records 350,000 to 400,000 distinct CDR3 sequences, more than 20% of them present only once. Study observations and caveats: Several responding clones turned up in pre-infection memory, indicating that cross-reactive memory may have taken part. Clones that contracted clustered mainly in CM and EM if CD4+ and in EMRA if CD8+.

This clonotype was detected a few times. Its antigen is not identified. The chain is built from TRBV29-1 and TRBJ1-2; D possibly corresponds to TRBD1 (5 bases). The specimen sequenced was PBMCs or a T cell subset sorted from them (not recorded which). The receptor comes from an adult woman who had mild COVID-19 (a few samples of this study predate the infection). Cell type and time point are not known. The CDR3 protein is CSVEDRDLRGYTF. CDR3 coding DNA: TGCAGCGTTGAAGATCGGGACTTGAGGGGCTACACCTTC.